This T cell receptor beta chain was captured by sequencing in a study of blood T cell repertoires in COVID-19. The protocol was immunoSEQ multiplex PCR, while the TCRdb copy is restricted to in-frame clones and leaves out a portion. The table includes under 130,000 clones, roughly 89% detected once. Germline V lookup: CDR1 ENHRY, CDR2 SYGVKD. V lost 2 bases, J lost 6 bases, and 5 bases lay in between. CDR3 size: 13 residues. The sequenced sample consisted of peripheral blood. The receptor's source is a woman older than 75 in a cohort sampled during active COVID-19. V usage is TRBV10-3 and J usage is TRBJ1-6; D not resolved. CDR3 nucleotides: TGTGCCATCAGTGAGGGCCGTAATTCACCCCTCCACTTT. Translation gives CAISEGRNSPLHF.